Shown below are 31 T cell receptor beta chains from a single sample sequenced in a study of blood T cell repertoires in COVID-19. This table comes from immunoSEQ multiplex PCR, and its TCRdb copy is limited to in-frame clones, with some not included. The table includes about 190,000 clones, 84% detected once. Material: PBMCs or T cells enriched from blood (not recorded which). These TCRs come from a woman aged 25 to 39 who had recovered from COVID-19.

The chain employs TRBV10-2 and TRBJ2-5, with D possibly matching TRBD2 (6 bases). The CDR3 has 11 amino acids. Germline V gives CDR1 WSHSY, CDR2 SAAADI. Trimming stripped 9 bases from V and 5 bases from J, with 10 bases between. CDR3 bases: TGCGCCAGTAAACGGGGGGAGACCCAGTACTTC. Translation: CASKRGETQYF.

This clone was recorded a few times. The chain links TRBV19 to TRBJ1-1; a possible D gene is TRBD1 (6 bases). V dropped 5 bases and J dropped 10 bases, with 20 bases sitting between them. Germline lookup yields CDR1 LNHDA and CDR2 SQIVND (reference sequence). The CDR3 contains 14 residues. CDR3 DNA sequence: TGTGCCAGTAGTCCACCGACAGGATTAATGGCAGCTTTCTTT. This translates into CASSPPTGLMAAFF.

The chain has TRBV6-1 and TRBJ2-3; the D gene is possibly TRBD2 (6 bases). CDR3 length: 14 amino acids. Germline lookup yields CDR1 MNHNS and CDR2 SASEGT. V lost 0 bases, J lost 6 bases, and 10 bases lay in between. The CDR3 region has the DNA TGTGCCAGCAGTGAAGCGGGGGGATCGGATACGCAGTATTTT. It codes for CASSEAGGSDTQYF.

This chain connects TRBV10-3 to TRBJ1-2; the match to TRBD1 covers 7 bases. This CDR3 is 14 amino acids long. Trimming cost V 6 bases and J 6 bases; bases outside gene matches: 10. The germline V gene has CDR1 ENHRY and CDR2 SYGVKD. Written as DNA, the CDR3 is TGTGCCATCAGCAATCAGGACAGGAAAGATGGCTACACCTTC. It encodes CAISNQDRKDGYTF.

The genes are TRBV27 and TRBJ2-7; TRBD2 matches at 9 bases. Germline V gene data show CDR1 as MNHEY and CDR2 as SMNVEV (reference sequence). V lost 5 bases to trimming and J lost 7 bases; unmatched junction nucleotides: 12. The CDR3 loop spans 15 amino acids. CDR3 nucleotides: TGTGCCAGCAGTCTCCTGGCGGGAGGGCCGAAAGAGCAGTACTTC. Residues: CASSLLAGGPKEQYF.

The rearrangement joins TRBV4-1 to TRBJ1-5; 7 bases are a match to TRBD1. V was clipped by 0 bases and J by 0 bases; unmatched bases: 11. CDR1 and CDR2 from the germline V gene are MGHRA and YSYEKL. This CDR3 spans 19 amino acids. The CDR3 protein is CASSQDHRGRASSNQPQHF. CDR3 DNA sequence: TGCGCCAGCAGCCAAGATCACAGGGGAAGGGCTAGTAGCAATCAGCCCCAGCATTTT.

V is TRBV28 and J is TRBJ2-7, with D possibly being TRBD2 (5 bases). Germline CDR1 is MDHEN and CDR2 is SYDVKM. The V end lost 4 bases, the J end lost 3 bases, and 16 bases lay between the germline ends. The CDR3 has 15 residues. The CDR3, as DNA: TGTGCCAGCAGTTCCCGAGGGATTTTAGTCTACGAGCAGTACGTC. Encoded protein: CASSSRGILVYEQYV.

The genes are TRBV5-5 and TRBJ2-1; 14 positions match TRBD2. With 4 bases clipped from V and 6 bases from J, the junction kept 3 bases outside the gene matches. Germline V gene sequence: CDR1 SGHKS, CDR2 YYEKEE (reference sequence). CDR3 length: 15 amino acids. CDR3 sequence (DNA): TGTGCCAGCAGCAGACTAGCGGGGGGGTTCAATGAGCAGTTCTTC. Amino acid sequence: CASSRLAGGFNEQFF.

The genes are TRBV19 and TRBJ2-3; D gene uncertain. CDR1 is LNHDA, CDR2 SQIVND, per germline (reference sequence). The germline V and J ends were trimmed by 3 bases and 0 bases, with 10 bases remaining between them. CDR3 length equals 15 residues. CDR3 loop: CASSIPLSSTDTQYF. The CDR3 nucleotides are TGTGCCAGTAGTATCCCCCTGAGCAGCACAGATACGCAGTATTTT. The complete variable domain, with remaining parts taken from reference TRBV19 and TRBJ2-3, reads DGGITQSPKYLFRKEGQNVTLSCEQNLNHDAMYWYRQDPGQGLRLIYYSQIVNDFQKGDIAEGYSVSREKKESFPLTVTSAQKNPTAFYLCASSIPLSSTDTQYFGPGTRLTVL.

The rearrangement uses TRBV14 and TRBJ2-5; 13 bases fit TRBD2. The J segment lost 7 bases and the V segment lost 6 bases, leaving 8 bases of the junction unmatched. Germline lookup yields CDR1 SGHDN and CDR2 FVKESK. CDR3 length: 15 amino acids. The CDR3 nucleotides are TGTGCCAGCAGTCTGGGCGGGACTAGCGGGGTGACCCAGTACTTC. Its translation: CASSLGGTSGVTQYF.

The chain uses TRBV6-5 and TRBJ1-6, with 9 bases lining up with TRBD1. The CDR3 runs 14 residues. J gave up 9 bases and V 5 bases, and 5 bases lay outside the gene matches. CDR1 and CDR2 (germline): MNHEY, SVGAGI. The DNA of the CDR3 is TGTGCCAGCAGTCAACAGGGGGCCCGTTCACCCCTCCACTTT. This gives the protein CASSQQGARSPLHF.

This clone has just a few counts. This sequence joins TRBV5-1 and TRBJ1-6, with 8 bases aligning to TRBD1. The germline V gene encodes CDR1 SGHRS and CDR2 YFSETQ. V lost 5 bases and J lost 1; bases outside the gene matches: 11. The CDR3 runs to 18 residues. CDR3 amino acids: CASSQTAGGSSYNSPLHF. The CDR3, as DNA: TGCGCCAGCAGTCAAACAGCAGGGGGCAGTTCCTATAATTCACCCCTCCACTTT.

This chain uses TRBV28 with TRBJ1-3; the match to TRBD1 covers 7 bases. The V gene's germline CDR1 is MDHEN and CDR2 SYDVKM. This CDR3 contains 15 residues. Unmatched junction bases numbered 9, after V lost 6 bases and J lost 4 bases. CDR3 sequence reads: CASRPRGPEGNTIYF. For the CDR3, the DNA is TGTGCCAGCAGACCGAGGGGGCCGGAGGGAAACACCATATATTTT.

V usage is TRBV3-1 (or the pseudogene TRBV3-2) and J usage is TRBJ2-3; 15 bases fit TRBD2. The CDR3 is 18 residues long. CDR1 LGHDT and CDR2 YNNKEL come from the germline V gene (reference sequence). V was pared by 4 bases and J by 0 bases, with 5 bases of the junction left unmatched. CDR3 nucleotide sequence: TGTGCCAGCAGCCCGGGACTAGCGGGGGGCTACAGCACAGATACGCAGTATTTT. Protein product: CASSPGLAGGYSTDTQYF.

In its sample, this clone was seen once. V and J are TRBV29-1 and TRBJ1-3, with TRBD1 identical over 11 bases. This CDR3 contains 12 residues. V shed 6 bases and J 8 bases; nucleotides not matched to a gene: 3. The V gene's germline CDR1 is SQVTM and CDR2 ANQGSEA. CDR3 sequence (DNA): TGCAGCGTCCGGGACAGGGGGGACACCATATATTTT. It codes for CSVRDRGDTIYF.

The chain carries TRBV3-1 (or the pseudogene TRBV3-2) and TRBJ2-3; the match to TRBD2 covers 11 bases. This CDR3 spans 22 amino acids. CDR1 and CDR2 (germline): LGHDT, YNNKEL (reference sequence). The V and J ends lost 0 bases and 2 bases, in that order; junction bases with no gene match: 19. This chain's CDR3 is CASSQDGFVLALTSGNTDTQYF. The CDR3, as DNA: TGTGCCAGCAGCCAAGATGGTTTCGTTCTGGCCCTGACTAGCGGGAACACAGATACGCAGTATTTT.

V gene TRBV7-9 combines with J gene TRBJ2-3; weak D call: TRBD1 (6 bases). Trimming shortened V by 5 bases and J by 3 bases, and 18 bases separated the two germline ends. This CDR3 comprises 16 residues. The germline V gene encodes CDR1 SEHNR and CDR2 FQNEAQ (reference sequence). Here the CDR3 reads CASSNNRELRTDTQYF. Here the CDR3 DNA reads TGTGCCAGCAGCAACAACAGGGAATTGCGGACAGATACGCAGTATTTT.

This chain joins TRBV7-2 and TRBJ1-3, with 9 bases lining up with TRBD1. The CDR3 is 19 residues long. V shed 5 bases, J shed 2 bases, and the junction held 16 bases outside the gene matches. Per the germline V gene, CDR1 is SGHTA and CDR2 is FQGNSA. The CDR3 sequence is CASSVAGTGYKSAGNTIYF. Here the CDR3 DNA reads TGTGCCAGCAGCGTTGCCGGGACAGGGTATAAGAGCGCTGGAAACACCATATATTTT.

This clone was detected only once. The gene calls are TRBV19 and TRBJ1-3, with 7 positions matching TRBD1. V lost 2 bases and J lost 0; bases outside the gene matches: 7. CDR3 size: 17 residues. Looked up from germline, CDR1 is LNHDA and CDR2 is SQIVND (reference sequence). The CDR3 DNA reads TGTGCCAGTAGTATACCGGCAGGGGACAGCTCTGGAAACACCATATATTTT. This gives the protein CASSIPAGDSSGNTIYF. The entire variable domain, with the rest obtained from reference TRBV19 and TRBJ1-3, is as follows: DGGITQSPKYLFRKEGQNVTLSCEQNLNHDAMYWYRQDPGQGLRLIYYSQIVNDFQKGDIAEGYSVSREKKESFPLTVTSAQKNPTAFYLCASSIPAGDSSGNTIYFGEGSWLTVV.

CDR3 in DNA: TGCGCCAGCAGCCAGCCCACTACGGGGGGGTCCTACAATGAGCAGTTCTTC. It is translated as CASSQPTTGGSYNEQFF. The V and J genes are TRBV5-1 and TRBJ2-1; 8 nucleotides align to TRBD2. V lost 4 bases, J lost 1 base, and 10 bases stayed unmatched. The germline gives CDR1 SGHRS, CDR2 YFSETQ. The CDR3 is 17 amino acids.

This chain links TRBV13 with TRBJ2-3; 10 nucleotides match TRBD2. Germline CDR1 and CDR2: PRHDT and FYEKMQ (reference sequence). This CDR3 is 19 amino acids long. The ends lost 5 bases at V and 2 bases at J; junction bases unmatched: 16. CDR3 amino acids: CASSILSSGGRGPTDTQYF. The CDR3 DNA follows: TGTGCCAGCAGCATCCTGAGTAGCGGGGGGCGGGGTCCCACAGATACGCAGTATTTT.

A note on this clone: A junction end diverges from the germline sequence, so it may reflect a read error. The chain has TRBV7-7 and TRBJ2-7, with TRBD1 matching over 10 bases. CDR1 and CDR2 (germline): SSHAT, FNYEAQ (reference sequence). The CDR3 runs to 15 residues. For the CDR3, the DNA is TGTGCTAGCAGCCCCGGGACAGGGGAATTACGAGAGCAGTACTTC. It translates to CASSPGTGELREQYF.

The CDR3 loop reads CASSLVQASGNTIYF. The CDR3 coding sequence is TGTGCCAGCAGCTTAGTTCAAGCCTCTGGAAACACCATATATTTT. The chain joins TRBV11-2 to TRBJ1-3; D uncertain. The CDR3 runs 15 residues. The ends were cut back, 1 base at V and 0 bases at J, with 7 bases in the middle. Germline V gene lookup returns CDR1 SGHAT and CDR2 FQNNGV.

The CDR3 reads CASSFQGLAGVNEQFF. CDR3 DNA: TGTGCCAGCAGTTTTCAAGGACTAGCGGGAGTAAATGAGCAGTTCTTC. The chain is built from TRBV28 and TRBJ2-1; TRBD2 agrees at 13 bases. CDR1 and CDR2 from the germline V gene are MDHEN and SYDVKM. Trimming removed 3 bases from V and 7 bases from J; junction bases left unmatched: 6. The CDR3 has 16 amino acids. Full variable domain (outside the CDR3, taken from reference TRBV28 and TRBJ2-1): DVKVTQSSRYLVKRTGEKVFLECVQDMDHENMFWYRQDPGLGLRLIYFSYDVKMKEKGDIPEGYSVSREKKERFSLILESASTNQTSMYLCASSFQGLAGVNEQFFGPGTRLTVL.

The chain joins TRBV12-3 or TRBV12-4 to TRBJ2-1, with 7 bases matching TRBD1. The J segment lost 9 bases and the V segment lost 0 bases, leaving 2 bases of the junction unmatched. There are 13 residues in the CDR3. The CDR3 DNA sequence: TGTGCCAGCAGTTTAGCCGGGACAGCTGAGCAGTTCTTC. It is translated as CASSLAGTAEQFF.

This chain connects TRBV7-2 to TRBJ2-1; TRBD2 agrees at 10 bases. V trimming: 4 bases; J trimming: 6 bases; junction bases outside the gene matches: 12. This CDR3 spans 17 amino acids. Germline loops: CDR1 SGHTA, CDR2 FQGNSA. CDR3: CASSYPGAGGQLNEQFF. The CDR3 DNA reads as TGTGCCAGCAGCTATCCCGGAGCGGGGGGGCAACTCAATGAGCAGTTCTTC. Drawing the rest from reference TRBV7-2 and TRBJ2-1, the complete variable domain is GAGVSQSPSNKVTEKGKDVELRCDPISGHTALYWYRQSLGQGLEFLIYFQGNSAPDKSGLPSDRFSAERTGGSVSTLTIQRTQQEDSAVYLCASSYPGAGGQLNEQFFGPGTRLTVL.

This chain uses TRBV27 with TRBJ1-2; no definite D call. V was pared by 6 bases and J by 8 bases, with 19 bases between. The CDR3 loop spans 14 amino acids. Per the germline V gene, CDR1 is MNHEY and CDR2 is SMNVEV (reference sequence). This CDR3 is CASSPIDFSGGYTF. The CDR3, as DNA: TGTGCCAGCAGCCCTATTGACTTTTCCGGGGGCTACACCTTC.

The V and J genes are TRBV19 and TRBJ2-3; TRBD2 aligns across 9 bases. The CDR3 consists of 16 residues. Germline V lookup: CDR1 LNHDA, CDR2 SQIVND (reference sequence). With 2 bases clipped from V and 6 bases from J, the junction kept 9 bases outside the gene matches. The DNA for the CDR3 is TGTGCCAGTAGTATAAATCGGCTAGCGGGATGGGATACGCAGTATTTT. Translation gives CASSINRLAGWDTQYF. The entire variable domain, with the rest obtained from reference TRBV19 and TRBJ2-3, is as follows: DGGITQSPKYLFRKEGQNVTLSCEQNLNHDAMYWYRQDPGQGLRLIYYSQIVNDFQKGDIAEGYSVSREKKESFPLTVTSAQKNPTAFYLCASSINRLAGWDTQYFGPGTRLTVL.

This clone was seen only once. The chain recombines TRBV27 with TRBJ2-5; D is unclear. Per germline, CDR1 MNHEY and CDR2 SMNVEV (reference sequence). Trimming removed 4 bases from V and 4 bases from J, with 4 bases in between. This CDR3 is 11 amino acids long. CDR3 sequence reads: CASSSLETQYF. CDR3 sequence (DNA): TGTGCCAGCAGTTCACTAGAGACCCAGTACTTC.

J is TRBJ2-3 and V is TRBV6-5, with 10 nucleotides matching TRBD1. This CDR3 is 15 amino acids long. V trimming: 5 bases; J trimming: 1 base; junction bases outside the gene matches: 3. Germline loops: CDR1 MNHEY, CDR2 SVGAGI. The CDR3 DNA sequence: TGTGCCAGCAGTAGAGGGACAGGGGGCACAGATACGCAGTATTTT. Translating it yields CASSRGTGGTDTQYF.

Of note for this clone: Other DNA sequences in the same sample also yield this CDR3. V gene TRBV3-1 (or the pseudogene TRBV3-2) combines with J gene TRBJ2-1; D ambiguous. Germline CDR1 LGHDT, CDR2 YNNKEL (reference sequence). The V end lost 2 bases, the J end lost 4 bases, and 6 bases lay between the germline ends. The CDR3 contains 13 residues. DNA of the CDR3: TGTGCCAGCAGCCAACGAGGTTACAATGAGCAGTTCTTC. This gives the protein CASSQRGYNEQFF.